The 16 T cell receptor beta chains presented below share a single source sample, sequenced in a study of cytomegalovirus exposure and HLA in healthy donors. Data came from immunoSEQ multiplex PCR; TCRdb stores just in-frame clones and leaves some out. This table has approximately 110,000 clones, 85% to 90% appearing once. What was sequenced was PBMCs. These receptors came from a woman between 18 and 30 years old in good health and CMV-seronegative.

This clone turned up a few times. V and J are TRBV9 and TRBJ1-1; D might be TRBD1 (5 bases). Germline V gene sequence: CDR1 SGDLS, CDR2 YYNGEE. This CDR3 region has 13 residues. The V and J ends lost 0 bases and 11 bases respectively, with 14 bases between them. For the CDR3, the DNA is TGTGCCAGCAGCGTAGGTTTGAGCTCAGGGGCTTTCTTT. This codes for CASSVGLSSGAFF.

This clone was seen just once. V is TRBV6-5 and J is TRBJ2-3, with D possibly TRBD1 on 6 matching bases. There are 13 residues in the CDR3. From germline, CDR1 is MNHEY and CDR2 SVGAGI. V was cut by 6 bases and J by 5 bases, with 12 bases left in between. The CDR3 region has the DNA TGTGCCAGCAGCCCACACAGGGTAGATACGCAGTATTTT. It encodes CASSPHRVDTQYF.

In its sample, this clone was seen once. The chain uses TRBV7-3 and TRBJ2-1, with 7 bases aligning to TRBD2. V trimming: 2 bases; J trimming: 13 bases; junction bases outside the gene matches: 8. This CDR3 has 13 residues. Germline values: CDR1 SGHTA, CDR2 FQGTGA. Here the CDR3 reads CASSLGGGLFQFF. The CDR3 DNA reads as TGTGCCAGCAGCTTAGGGGGGGGTCTCTTTCAGTTCTTC.

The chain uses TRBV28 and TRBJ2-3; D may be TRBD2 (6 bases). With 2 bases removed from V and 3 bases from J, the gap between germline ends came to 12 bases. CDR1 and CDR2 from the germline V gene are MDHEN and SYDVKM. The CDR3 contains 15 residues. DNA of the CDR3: TGTGCCAGCAGTTTAACTTCGGGGGTTACAGATACGCAGTATTTT. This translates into CASSLTSGVTDTQYF.

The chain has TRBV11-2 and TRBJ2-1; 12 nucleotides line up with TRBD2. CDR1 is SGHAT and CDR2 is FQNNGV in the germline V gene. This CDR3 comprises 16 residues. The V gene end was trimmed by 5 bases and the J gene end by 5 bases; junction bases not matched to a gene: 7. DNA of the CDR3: TGTGCCAGCAGCCCTCCGCTAGCGGGGGGGAACAATGAGCAGTTCTTC. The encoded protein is CASSPPLAGGNNEQFF.

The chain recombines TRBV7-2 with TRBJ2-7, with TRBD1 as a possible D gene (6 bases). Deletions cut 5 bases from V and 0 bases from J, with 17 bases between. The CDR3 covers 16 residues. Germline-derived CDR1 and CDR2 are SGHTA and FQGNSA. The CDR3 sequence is CASSLQGPKNSYEQYF. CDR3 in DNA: TGTGCCAGCAGCCTACAGGGACCGAAAAACTCCTACGAGCAGTACTTC.

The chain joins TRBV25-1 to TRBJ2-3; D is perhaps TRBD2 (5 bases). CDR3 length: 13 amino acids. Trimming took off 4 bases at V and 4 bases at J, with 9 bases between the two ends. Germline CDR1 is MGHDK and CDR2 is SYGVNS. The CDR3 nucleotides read TGTGCCAGCAGTGCCGCGGGCCCAGATACGCAGTATTTT. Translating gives CASSAAGPDTQYF.

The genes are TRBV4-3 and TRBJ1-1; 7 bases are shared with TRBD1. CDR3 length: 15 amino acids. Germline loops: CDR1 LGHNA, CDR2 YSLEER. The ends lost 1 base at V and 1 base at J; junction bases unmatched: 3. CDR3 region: CASSQANRGNTEAFF. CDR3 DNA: TGCGCCAGCAGCCAAGCTAACAGGGGGAACACTGAAGCTTTCTTT.

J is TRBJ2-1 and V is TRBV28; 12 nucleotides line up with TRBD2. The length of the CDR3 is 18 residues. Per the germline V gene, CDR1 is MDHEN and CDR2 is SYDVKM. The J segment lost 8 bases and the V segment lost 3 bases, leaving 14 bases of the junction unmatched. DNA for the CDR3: TGTGCCAGCAGTTTGGGTCCTAGCGGGAGGGCCCTCGAGGATGAGCAGTTCTTC. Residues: CASSLGPSGRALEDEQFF.

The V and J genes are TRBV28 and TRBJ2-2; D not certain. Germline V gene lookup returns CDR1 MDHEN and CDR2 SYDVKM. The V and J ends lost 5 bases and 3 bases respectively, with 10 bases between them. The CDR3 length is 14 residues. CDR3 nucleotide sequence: TGTGCCAGCAGTCCTATGCAGGACACCGGGGAGCTGTTTTTT. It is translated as CASSPMQDTGELFF. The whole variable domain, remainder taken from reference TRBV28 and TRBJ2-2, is DVKVTQSSRYLVKRTGEKVFLECVQDMDHENMFWYRQDPGLGLRLIYFSYDVKMKEKGDIPEGYSVSREKKERFSLILESASTNQTSMYLCASSPMQDTGELFFGEGSRLTVL.

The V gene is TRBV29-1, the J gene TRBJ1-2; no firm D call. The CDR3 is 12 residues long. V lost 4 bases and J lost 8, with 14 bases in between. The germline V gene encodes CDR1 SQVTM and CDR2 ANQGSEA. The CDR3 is CSVGLWGDGYTF. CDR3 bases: TGCAGCGTTGGATTGTGGGGAGACGGCTACACCTTC.

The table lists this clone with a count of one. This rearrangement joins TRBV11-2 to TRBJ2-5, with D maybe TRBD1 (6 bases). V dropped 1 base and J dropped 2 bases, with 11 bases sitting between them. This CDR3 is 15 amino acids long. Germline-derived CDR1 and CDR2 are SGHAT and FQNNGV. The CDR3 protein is CASSLANRAQETQYF. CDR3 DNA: TGTGCCAGCAGCTTAGCCAACAGGGCACAAGAGACCCAGTACTTC.

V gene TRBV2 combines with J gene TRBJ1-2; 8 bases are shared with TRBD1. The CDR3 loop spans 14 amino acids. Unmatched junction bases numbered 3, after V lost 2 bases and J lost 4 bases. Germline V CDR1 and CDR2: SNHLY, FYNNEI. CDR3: CASSESGQGYGYTF. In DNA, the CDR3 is TGTGCCAGCAGTGAAAGTGGACAGGGCTATGGCTACACCTTC.

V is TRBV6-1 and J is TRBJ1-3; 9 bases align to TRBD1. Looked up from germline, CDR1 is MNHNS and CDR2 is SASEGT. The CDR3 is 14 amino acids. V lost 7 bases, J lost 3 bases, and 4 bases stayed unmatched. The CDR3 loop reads CASKGQGLGNTIYF. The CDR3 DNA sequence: TGTGCCAGCAAAGGACAGGGGCTTGGAAACACCATATATTTT.

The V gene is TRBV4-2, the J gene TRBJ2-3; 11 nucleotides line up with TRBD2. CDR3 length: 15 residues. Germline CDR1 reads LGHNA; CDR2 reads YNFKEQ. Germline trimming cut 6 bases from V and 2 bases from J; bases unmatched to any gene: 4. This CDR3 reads CASRRGLADTDTQYF. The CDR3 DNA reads TGTGCCAGCAGAAGGGGACTAGCGGACACAGATACGCAGTATTTT.

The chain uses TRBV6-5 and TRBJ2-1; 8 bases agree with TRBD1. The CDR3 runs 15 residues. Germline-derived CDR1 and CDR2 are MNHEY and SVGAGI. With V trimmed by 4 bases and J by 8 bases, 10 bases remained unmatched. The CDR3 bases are TGTGCCAGCAGTTGGGGAAGACAGGGGATGGATGAGCAGTTCTTC. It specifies CASSWGRQGMDEQFF.